Presented here are 18 T cell receptor beta chains from one specimen sequenced in a study of T-cell reconstitution after alpha-beta-depleted transplantation in children. TCRbeta library construction was performed incorporating unique molecular identifiers. Using its own MiXCR run on the PCR reads, TCRdb lists one record per CDR3 protein. In the table there are nearly 400,000 distinct CDR3 sequences, just over 20% of which are singletons. The sequencing here drew on PBMCs from the stem cell graft donor, taken from the stem cell graft. All receptors come from a human donor who donated a stem cell graft to a child with acute myeloid leukemia.

This clonotype was detected only a few times. V and J are TRBV7-2 and TRBJ2-3, with TRBD2 matching over 16 bases. Trimming took 5 bases from V and 4 from J; bases not matched to a gene: 6. CDR1 SGHTA and CDR2 FQGNSA come from the germline V gene. The CDR3 runs 17 residues. CDR3 nucleotide sequence: TGTGCCAGCAGCCCGCTGGGACTAGCGGGAGGGTCAGATACGCAGTATTTT. It yields the protein CASSPLGLAGGSDTQYF.

The chain couples TRBV28 to TRBJ2-7; TRBD1 might be the D (5 bases). V lost 6 bases to trimming and J lost 0 bases, with 18 bases between them. Looked up from germline, CDR1 is MDHEN and CDR2 is SYDVKM. The CDR3 contains 16 residues. The CDR3: CASSPTIRQGSYEQYF. The CDR3 region has the DNA TGTGCCAGCAGCCCTACTATTCGGCAGGGCTCCTACGAGCAGTACTTC.

This clonotype was detected a few times. The rearrangement links TRBV12-3 or TRBV12-4 to TRBJ1-1; D uncertain. The V and J ends lost 0 bases and 5 bases respectively, with 13 bases between them. This CDR3 region has 15 residues. CDR3 nucleotides: TGTGCCAGCAGTTTAGCGCTGGCAGCGAAAACTGAAGCTTTCTTT. It translates to CASSLALAAKTEAFF.

J is TRBJ2-3 and V is TRBV11-2; the D is unclear. Germline V CDR1 and CDR2: SGHAT, FQNNGV. This CDR3 has 12 residues. The germline V and J ends were trimmed by 5 bases and 3 bases, with 6 bases remaining between them. CDR3 sequence: CASSGFTDTQYF. The CDR3 region has the DNA TGTGCCAGCAGCGGCTTTACAGATACGCAGTATTTT.

This clonotype was picked up a small number of times. CDR3 coding DNA: TGTGCCAGCAGTTACTCTCGCCTAGCGGGAGAAGAGACCCAGTACTTC. Protein sequence: CASSYSRLAGEETQYF. The genes are TRBV6-2 or TRBV6-3 and TRBJ2-5, with 10 bases that match TRBD2. Trimming took 0 bases from V and 3 from J; bases not matched to a gene: 4. The CDR3 is 16 amino acids. Germline-derived CDR1 and CDR2 are MNHEY and SVGEGT.

The J gene is TRBJ2-2, the V gene TRBV24-1; D perhaps matches TRBD2 (5 bases). The CDR3 has 14 amino acids. Per the germline V gene, CDR1 is KGHDR and CDR2 is SFDVKD. V dropped 6 bases and J dropped 7 bases, with 14 bases sitting between them. This chain's CDR3 is CATSNAGEGGELFF. The CDR3, as DNA: TGTGCCACCAGTAACGCCGGAGAGGGCGGGGAGCTGTTTTTT.

DNA of the CDR3: TGTGCCAGCAGCAGGGACGGGGACAGGGGATCCTACGAGCAGTACTTC. This translates into CASSRDGDRGSYEQYF. The chain links TRBV5-5 to TRBJ2-7; 10 bases fit TRBD1. The CDR3 is 16 residues long. Germline CDR1 SGHKS, CDR2 YYEKEE (reference sequence). V shed 4 bases, J shed 1 base, and the junction held 8 bases outside the gene matches.

This clonotype was picked up a small number of times. DNA for the CDR3: TGTGCCAGCAGTGAATCATCCGGGACGAAAGATCCGTATTTT. It specifies CASSESSGTKDPYF. The chain recombines TRBV25-1 with TRBJ2-3; tentatively, D is TRBD1 or TRBD2 (5 bases each). The CDR3 is made up of 14 amino acids. V was cut by 1 base and J by 14 bases, with 19 bases left in between. Germline-derived CDR1 and CDR2 are MGHDK and SYGVNS.

The rearrangement joins TRBV12-3 or TRBV12-4 to TRBJ2-7; D tentatively reads TRBD1 or TRBD2 (5 bases each). This CDR3 contains 15 residues. V was trimmed by 5 bases and J by 4 bases, leaving 18 bases between them. The chain's CDR3 is CASSQSSIGGYEQYF. CDR3 in DNA: TGTGCCAGCAGTCAAAGCTCGATTGGGGGTTACGAGCAGTACTTC.

In its sample, this clonotype was seen a few times. The chain joins TRBV20-1 to TRBJ2-2; 7 positions match TRBD2. Germline V lookup: CDR1 DFQATT, CDR2 SNEGSKA (reference sequence). Trimming took 6 bases from V and 0 from J; bases not matched to a gene: 4. The CDR3 runs to 14 residues. The CDR3, as DNA: TGCAGTGCCCCTAGCGGAGCGAACACCGGGGAGCTGTTTTTT. Amino acid sequence: CSAPSGANTGELFF.

The chain uses TRBV20-1 and TRBJ2-7; D gene uncertain. Germline CDR1 DFQATT, CDR2 SNEGSKA (reference sequence). The CDR3 sequence is 12 residues long. Trimming pared 4 bases from V and 2 bases from J, leaving 9 bases between. The CDR3 loop is CSAMGMTYEQYF. CDR3 sequence (DNA): TGCAGTGCTATGGGGATGACCTACGAGCAGTACTTC.

This chain connects TRBV11-2 to TRBJ2-7, with TRBD1 matching 7 bases. J was trimmed by 6 bases and V by 0 bases; bases with no gene match: 11. CDR1 is SGHAT, CDR2 FQNNGV, per germline. The CDR3 sequence is 16 residues long. DNA of the CDR3: TGTGCCAGCAGCTTAGATTGGAGGACAGGAAAAGTCGAGCAGTACTTC. Its translation is CASSLDWRTGKVEQYF.

This clonotype has a handful of counts. The chain couples TRBV4-2 to TRBJ2-1; D not resolved. The CDR3 is 14 residues long. The germline V gene has CDR1 LGHNA and CDR2 YNFKEQ. The V end lost 0 bases, the J end lost 6 bases, and 9 bases lay between the germline ends. The CDR3 is CASSQDWVVNEQFF. In DNA form, the CDR3 reads TGTGCCAGCAGCCAAGATTGGGTGGTCAATGAGCAGTTCTTC.

This clonotype was seen ten or more times. The rearrangement uses TRBV5-5 and TRBJ1-5; a possible D gene is TRBD1 (5 bases). V was shortened by 1 base and J by 2 bases, with 7 bases between the two germline ends. The CDR3 runs to 14 residues. Germline V gene sequence: CDR1 SGHKS, CDR2 YYEKEE (reference sequence). The CDR3, as DNA: TGTGCCAGCAGCTTGTGGGGGGGCAATCAGCCCCAGCATTTT. Its protein product is CASSLWGGNQPQHF.

The chain links TRBV6-5 to TRBJ1-6; 8 bases are shared with TRBD1. J lost 8 bases, V lost 3 bases, and 6 bases had no gene match. Germline-derived CDR1 and CDR2 are MNHEY and SVGAGI. This CDR3 comprises 15 residues. The CDR3 sequence is CASSYVRQGHSPLHF. The CDR3 coding sequence is TGTGCCAGCAGTTATGTAAGACAGGGGCATTCACCCCTCCACTTT.

The table lists this clonotype with a few counts. The V and J genes are TRBV4-1 and TRBJ2-1; 8 bases are shared with TRBD2. The CDR3 runs 17 residues. V lost 3 bases and J lost 7; bases outside the gene matches: 14. CDR1 and CDR2 from the germline V gene are MGHRA and YSYEKL. For the CDR3, the DNA is TGCGCCAGCAGCCATCCGAGCGGGAGAGGGTTGCCAAATGAGCAGTTCTTC. It specifies CASSHPSGRGLPNEQFF.

This clonotype was found a few times. This rearrangement joins TRBV12-3 or TRBV12-4 to TRBJ2-1; 13 bases align to TRBD2. Losses at the gene ends were 3 bases for V and 4 bases for J; bases not matched to a gene: 3. CDR3 length: 16 residues. CDR3 DNA: TGTGCCAGCAGTTTCGAACTAGCGGGAGGGTACAATGAGCAGTTCTTC. Translation: CASSFELAGGYNEQFF.

The chain recombines TRBV29-1 with TRBJ2-7; D possibly corresponds to TRBD1 (6 bases). V dropped 7 bases and J dropped 0 bases, with 13 bases sitting between them. Germline lookup yields CDR1 SQVTM and CDR2 ANQGSEA. This CDR3 has 13 residues. For the CDR3, the DNA is TGCAGCGCCAAGGACAGCTTCTCCTACGAGCAGTACTTC. This encodes CSAKDSFSYEQYF.